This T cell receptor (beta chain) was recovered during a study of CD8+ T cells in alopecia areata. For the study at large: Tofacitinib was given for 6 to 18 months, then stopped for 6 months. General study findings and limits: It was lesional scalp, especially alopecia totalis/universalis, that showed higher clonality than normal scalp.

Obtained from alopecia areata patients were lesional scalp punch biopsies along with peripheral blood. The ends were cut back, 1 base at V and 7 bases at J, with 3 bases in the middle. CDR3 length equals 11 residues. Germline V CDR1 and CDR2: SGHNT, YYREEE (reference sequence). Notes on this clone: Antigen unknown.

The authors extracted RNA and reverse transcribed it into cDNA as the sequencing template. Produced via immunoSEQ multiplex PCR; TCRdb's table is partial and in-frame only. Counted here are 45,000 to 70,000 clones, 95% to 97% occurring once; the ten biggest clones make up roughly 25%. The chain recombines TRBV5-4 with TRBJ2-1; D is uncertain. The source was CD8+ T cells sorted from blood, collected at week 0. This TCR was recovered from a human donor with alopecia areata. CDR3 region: CASSLINEQFF. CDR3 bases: TGTGCCAGCAGCTTGATAAATGAGCAGTTCTTC.